The clone carrying this T cell receptor beta chain was seen ten or more times. What it binds is unknown. Via MiXCR, TCRdb re-called the 5' RACE reads, giving one row per CDR3 protein. The table records tens of thousands of distinct CDR3 sequences, roughly an eighth of them present only once. The data stem from a study of neurological immune-mediated disorders. Study results and limitations: TCR clonal expansion peaked in HTLV-1-associated myelopathy patients and was lowest in multiple sclerosis patients.

Trimming removed 5 bases from V and 4 bases from J, with 11 bases in between. CDR3 length: 13 residues. Germline V lookup: CDR1 LNHDA, CDR2 SQIVND (reference sequence). The TCR originated in a man in his 60s in good health. Material for sequencing was PBMCs. This chain joins TRBV19 and TRBJ1-2, with D perhaps TRBD1 (6 bases). The CDR3 DNA sequence: TGTGCCAGTAGTGACAGGAATGGCTATGGCTACACCTTC. Encoded protein: CASSDRNGYGYTF.